What follows is one T cell receptor beta chain and its context. These data come from a study of shared clonotypes between healthy human individuals. CDR1 is MDHEN, CDR2 SYDVKM, per germline. CDR3 size: 15 residues. J was trimmed by 2 bases and V by 8 bases; bases with no gene match: 7. Assay used: immunoSEQ multiplex PCR; TCRdb lists only in-frame clones, some missing. The sample lists under 1,100,000 clones, around 78% seen once, with roughly 0.55% in the top ten. The V gene is TRBV28, the J gene TRBJ1-4; 8 positions match TRBD1. The source is a man aged 18 to 30 in good health. Some clones in this sample may be carry-over from other donors' samples. The sequenced material came from memory CD4+ T cells from PBMCs. Noted subset: CD45RA-negative fraction. The CDR3 is CASGPWTGTNEKLFF. The CDR3 DNA sequence: TGTGCCAGCGGACCTTGGACAGGGACTAATGAAAAACTGTTTTTT.